The T cell receptor beta chain described here comes from a study of blood T cell repertoires in COVID-19. Germline CDR1 MDHEN, CDR2 SYDVKM. The junction had 5 bases not matched to a gene; V was cut back by 4 bases and J by 5 bases. The CDR3 extends over 15 amino acids. This clone has a handful of counts. Symptom resolution, clearance, or two negative PCRs marked the recovered donors of Cohort 3. Under the authors' procedure: The assay estimated nucleated cells by amplifying reference gene primers. Only in-frame clones appear in the TCRdb table, and some are missing; sequencing was by immunoSEQ multiplex PCR. That table supplies the V and J calls and clone size; D and trimming were determined from the DNA. The top ten hold around 8.6% of the sample, which has 190,000 or so clones, more than 75% seen once.

Sequencing used PBMCs or T cells enriched from blood (not recorded which). The genes are TRBV28 and TRBJ1-6; TRBD1 matches at 7 bases. This clonotype originated in a young woman who had recovered from COVID-19. The CDR3 nucleotides are TGTGCCAGCAGTTCGTCCGGGACAGATAATTCACCCCTCCACTTT. Amino acid sequence: CASSSSGTDNSPLHF.